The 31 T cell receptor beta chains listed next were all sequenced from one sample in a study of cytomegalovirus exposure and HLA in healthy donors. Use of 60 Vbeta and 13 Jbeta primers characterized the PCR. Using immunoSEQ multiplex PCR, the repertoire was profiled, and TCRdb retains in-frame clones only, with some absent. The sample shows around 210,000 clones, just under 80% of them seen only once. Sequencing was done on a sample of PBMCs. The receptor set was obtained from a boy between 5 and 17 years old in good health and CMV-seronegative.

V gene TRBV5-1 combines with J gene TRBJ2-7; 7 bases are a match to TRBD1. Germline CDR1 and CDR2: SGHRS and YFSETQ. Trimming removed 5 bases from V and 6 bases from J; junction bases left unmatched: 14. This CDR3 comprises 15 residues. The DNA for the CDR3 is TGCGCCAGCAGTCCCACTACGACAGGGAATGGCGAGCAGTACTTC. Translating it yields CASSPTTTGNGEQYF.

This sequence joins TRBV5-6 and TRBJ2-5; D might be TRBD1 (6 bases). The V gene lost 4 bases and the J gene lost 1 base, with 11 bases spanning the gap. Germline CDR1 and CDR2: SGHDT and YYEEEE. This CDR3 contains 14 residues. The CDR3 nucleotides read TGTGCCAGCAGCCCAGGGGCCGTCCAAGAGACCCAGTACTTC. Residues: CASSPGAVQETQYF.

Here the CDR3 reads CASSLDVSGGSYNEQFF. The CDR3 nucleotides read TGTGCCAGCAGCTTGGATGTCAGCGGGGGCTCCTACAATGAGCAGTTCTTC. This chain uses TRBV5-4 with TRBJ2-1, with 8 bases lining up with TRBD2. V dropped 0 bases and J dropped 0; count of bases not matched to a gene: 5. The CDR3 is made up of 17 amino acids. In germline, CDR1 is SGHNT, CDR2 YYREEE (reference sequence).

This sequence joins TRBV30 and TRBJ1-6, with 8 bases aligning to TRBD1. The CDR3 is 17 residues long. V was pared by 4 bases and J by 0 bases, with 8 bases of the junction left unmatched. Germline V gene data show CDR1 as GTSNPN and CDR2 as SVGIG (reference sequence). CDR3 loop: CAWKSGQGSSYNSPLHF. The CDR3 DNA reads TGTGCCTGGAAATCCGGACAGGGAAGCTCCTATAATTCACCCCTCCACTTT.

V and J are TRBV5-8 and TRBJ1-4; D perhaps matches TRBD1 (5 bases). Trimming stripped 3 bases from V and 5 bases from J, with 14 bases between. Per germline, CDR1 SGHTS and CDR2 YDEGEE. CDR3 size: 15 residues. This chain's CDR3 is CASSWGRESNEKLFF. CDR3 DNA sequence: TGTGCCAGCAGCTGGGGCCGAGAGAGCAATGAAAAACTGTTTTTT.

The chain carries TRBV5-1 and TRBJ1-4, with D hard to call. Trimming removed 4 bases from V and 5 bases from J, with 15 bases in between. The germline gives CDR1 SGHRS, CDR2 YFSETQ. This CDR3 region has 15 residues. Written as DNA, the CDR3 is TGCGCCAGCAGCCCTGGTGCCGTCGGGAATGAAAAACTGTTTTTT. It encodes CASSPGAVGNEKLFF.

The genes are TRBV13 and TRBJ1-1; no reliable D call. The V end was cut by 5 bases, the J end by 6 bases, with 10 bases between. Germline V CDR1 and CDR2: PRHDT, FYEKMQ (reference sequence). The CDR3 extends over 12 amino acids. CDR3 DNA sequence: TGTGCCAGCAGCCGCCAGTCCGCTGAAGCTTTCTTT. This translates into CASSRQSAEAFF.

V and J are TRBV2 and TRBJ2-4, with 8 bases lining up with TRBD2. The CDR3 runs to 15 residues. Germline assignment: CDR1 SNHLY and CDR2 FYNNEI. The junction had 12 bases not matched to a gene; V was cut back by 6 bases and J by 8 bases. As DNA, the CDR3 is TGTGCCAGCAGCGGGGGCGGGGGGACGTGGTACATTCAGTACTTC. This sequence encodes CASSGGGGTWYIQYF. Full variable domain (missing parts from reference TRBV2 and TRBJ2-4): EPEVTQTPSHQVTQMGQEVILRCVPISNHLYFYWYRQILGQKVEFLVSFYNNEISEKSEIFDDQFSVERPDGSNFTLKIRSTKLEDSAMYFCASSGGGGTWYIQYFGAGTRLSVL.

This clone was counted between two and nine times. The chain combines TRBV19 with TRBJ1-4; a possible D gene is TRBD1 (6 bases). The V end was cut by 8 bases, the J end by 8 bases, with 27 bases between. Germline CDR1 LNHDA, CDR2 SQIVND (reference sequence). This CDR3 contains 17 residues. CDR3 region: CASHSKGHPQSDEKLFF. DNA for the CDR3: TGTGCCAGTCACTCAAAGGGACACCCGCAGTCAGACGAAAAACTGTTTTTT.

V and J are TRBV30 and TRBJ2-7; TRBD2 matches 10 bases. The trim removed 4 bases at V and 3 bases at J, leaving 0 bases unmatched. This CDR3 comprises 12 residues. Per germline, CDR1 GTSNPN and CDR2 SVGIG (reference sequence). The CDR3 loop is CAWTSGSYEQYF. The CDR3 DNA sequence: TGTGCCTGGACTAGCGGGAGCTACGAGCAGTACTTC. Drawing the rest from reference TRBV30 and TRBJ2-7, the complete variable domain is SQTIHQWPATLVQPVGSPLSLECTVEGTSNPNLYWYRQAAGRGLQLLFYSVGIGQISSEVPQNLSASRPQDRQFILSSKKLLLSDSGFYLCAWTSGSYEQYFGPGTRLTVT.

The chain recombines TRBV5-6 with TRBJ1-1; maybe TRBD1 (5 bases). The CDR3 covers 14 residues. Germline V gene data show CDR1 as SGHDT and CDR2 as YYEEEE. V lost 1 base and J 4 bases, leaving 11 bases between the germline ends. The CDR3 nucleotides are TGTGCCAGCAGCTTGAGACAGTCTTTCACTGAAGCTTTCTTT. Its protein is CASSLRQSFTEAFF.

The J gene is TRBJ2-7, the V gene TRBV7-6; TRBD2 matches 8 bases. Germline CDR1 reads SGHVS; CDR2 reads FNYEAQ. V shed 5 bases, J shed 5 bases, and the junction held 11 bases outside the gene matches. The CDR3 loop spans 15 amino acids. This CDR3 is CASSGVGGVSHEQYF. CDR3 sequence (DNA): TGTGCCAGCAGCGGAGTCGGGGGGGTGAGCCACGAGCAGTACTTC.

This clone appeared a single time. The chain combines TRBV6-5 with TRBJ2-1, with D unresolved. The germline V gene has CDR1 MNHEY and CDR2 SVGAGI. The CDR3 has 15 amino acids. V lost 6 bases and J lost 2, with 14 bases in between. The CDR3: CASRRTGTPYNEQFF. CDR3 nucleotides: TGTGCCAGCAGAAGAACGGGTACACCCTACAATGAGCAGTTCTTC.

The CDR3 DNA sequence: TGTGCCTGGAGTGTACTTCGGGAGACCCAGTACTTC. Its protein is CAWSVLRETQYF. The V and J genes are TRBV30 and TRBJ2-5; D is unresolved. The germline V and J ends were trimmed by 0 bases and 5 bases, with 7 bases remaining between them. Germline CDR1 and CDR2: GTSNPN and SVGIG (reference sequence). The CDR3 is made up of 12 amino acids.

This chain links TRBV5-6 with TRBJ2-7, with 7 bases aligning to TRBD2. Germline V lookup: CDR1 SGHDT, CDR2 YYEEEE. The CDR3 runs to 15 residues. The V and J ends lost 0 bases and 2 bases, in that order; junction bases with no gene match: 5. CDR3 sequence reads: CASSLDGGSPYEQYF. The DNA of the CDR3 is TGTGCCAGCAGCTTGGATGGCGGGAGCCCCTACGAGCAGTACTTC.

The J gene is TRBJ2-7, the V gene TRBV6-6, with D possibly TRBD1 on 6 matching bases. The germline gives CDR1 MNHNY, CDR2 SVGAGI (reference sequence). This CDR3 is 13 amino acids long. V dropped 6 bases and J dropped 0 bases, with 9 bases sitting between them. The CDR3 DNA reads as TGTGCCAGCAGCGACAGGAGCTCCTACGAGCAGTACTTC. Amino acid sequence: CASSDRSSYEQYF.

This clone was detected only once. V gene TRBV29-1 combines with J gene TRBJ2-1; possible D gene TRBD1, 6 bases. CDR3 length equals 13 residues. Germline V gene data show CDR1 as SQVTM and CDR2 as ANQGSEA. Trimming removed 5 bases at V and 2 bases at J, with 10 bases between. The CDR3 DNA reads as TGCAGCGTTTCAGGGACACCCTACAATGAGCAGTTCTTC. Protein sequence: CSVSGTPYNEQFF.

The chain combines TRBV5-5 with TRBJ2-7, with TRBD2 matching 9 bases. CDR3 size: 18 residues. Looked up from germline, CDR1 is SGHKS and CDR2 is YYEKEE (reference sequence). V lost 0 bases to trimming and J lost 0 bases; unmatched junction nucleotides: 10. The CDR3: CASSLASTSGSSSYEQYF. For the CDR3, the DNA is TGTGCCAGCAGCTTGGCGTCCACTAGCGGGTCCAGCTCCTACGAGCAGTACTTC. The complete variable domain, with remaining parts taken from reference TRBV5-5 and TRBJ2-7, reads DAGVTQSPTHLIKTRGQQVTLRCSPISGHKSVSWYQQVLGQGPQFIFQYYEKEERGRGNFPDRFSARQFPNYSSELNVNALLLGDSALYLCASSLASTSGSSSYEQYFGPGTRLTVT.

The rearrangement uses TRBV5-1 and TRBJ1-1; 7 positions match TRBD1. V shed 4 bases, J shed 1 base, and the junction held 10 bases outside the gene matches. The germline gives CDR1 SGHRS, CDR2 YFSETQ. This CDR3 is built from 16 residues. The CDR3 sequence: CASSPETTGWNTEAFF. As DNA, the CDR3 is TGCGCCAGCAGCCCGGAGACGACAGGGTGGAACACTGAAGCTTTCTTT.

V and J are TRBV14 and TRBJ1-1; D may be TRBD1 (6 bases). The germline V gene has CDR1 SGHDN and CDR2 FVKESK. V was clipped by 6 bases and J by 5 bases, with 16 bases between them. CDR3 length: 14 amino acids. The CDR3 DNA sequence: TGTGCCAGCAGTAACCGGGGGGCGCGGACTGAAGCTTTCTTT. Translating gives CASSNRGARTEAFF.

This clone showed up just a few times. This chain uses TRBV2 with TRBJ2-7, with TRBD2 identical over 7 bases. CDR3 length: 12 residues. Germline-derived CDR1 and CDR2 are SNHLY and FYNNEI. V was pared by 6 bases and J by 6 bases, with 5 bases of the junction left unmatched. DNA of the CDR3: TGTGCCAGCAGCCAAACTAGCGCCGAGCAGTACTTC. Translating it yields CASSQTSAEQYF.

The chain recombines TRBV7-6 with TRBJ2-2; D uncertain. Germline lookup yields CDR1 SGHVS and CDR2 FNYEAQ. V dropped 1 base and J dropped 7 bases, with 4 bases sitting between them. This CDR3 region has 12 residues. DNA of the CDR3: TGTGCCAGCAGCTTAGGTCTCGGGGAGCTGTTTTTT. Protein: CASSLGLGELFF.

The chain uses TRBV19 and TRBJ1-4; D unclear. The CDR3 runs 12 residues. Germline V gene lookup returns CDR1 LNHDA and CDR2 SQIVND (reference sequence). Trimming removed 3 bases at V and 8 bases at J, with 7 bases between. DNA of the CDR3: TGTGCCAGTAGTATGAACAGCGAAAAACTGTTTTTT. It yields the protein CASSMNSEKLFF.

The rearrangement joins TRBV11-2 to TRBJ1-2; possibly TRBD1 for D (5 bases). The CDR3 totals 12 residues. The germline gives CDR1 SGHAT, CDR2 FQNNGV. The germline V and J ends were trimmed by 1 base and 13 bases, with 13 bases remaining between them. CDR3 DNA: TGTGCCAGCAGCTTAGGGGGACTGCCCGCCACCTTC. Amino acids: CASSLGGLPATF.

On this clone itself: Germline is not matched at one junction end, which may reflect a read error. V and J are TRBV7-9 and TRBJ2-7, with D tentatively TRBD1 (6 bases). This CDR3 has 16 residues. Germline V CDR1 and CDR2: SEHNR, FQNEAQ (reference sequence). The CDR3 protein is CSSSSDPWTASYEQYF. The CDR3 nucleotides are TGTTCCAGCAGCTCAGATCCGTGGACAGCGTCCTACGAGCAGTACTTC.

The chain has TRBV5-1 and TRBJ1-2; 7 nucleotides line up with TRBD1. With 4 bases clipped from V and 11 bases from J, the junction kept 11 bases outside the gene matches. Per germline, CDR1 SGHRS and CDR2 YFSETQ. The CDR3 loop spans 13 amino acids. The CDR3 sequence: CASSLGQDPGYTF. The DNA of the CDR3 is TGCGCCAGCAGCCTCGGACAGGACCCAGGGTACACCTTC.

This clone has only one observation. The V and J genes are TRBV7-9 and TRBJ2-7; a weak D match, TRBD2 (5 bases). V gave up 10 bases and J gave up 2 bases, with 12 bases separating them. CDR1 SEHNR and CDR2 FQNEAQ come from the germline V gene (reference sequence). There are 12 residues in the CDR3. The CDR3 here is CATPRGPYEQYF. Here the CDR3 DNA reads TGTGCCACCCCGCGAGGGCCCTACGAGCAGTACTTC.

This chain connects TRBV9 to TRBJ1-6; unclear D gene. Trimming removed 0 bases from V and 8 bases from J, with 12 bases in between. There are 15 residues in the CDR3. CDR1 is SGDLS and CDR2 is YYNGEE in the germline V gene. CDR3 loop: CASSVGGDPDSPLHF. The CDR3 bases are TGTGCCAGCAGCGTAGGAGGAGACCCGGATTCACCCCTCCACTTT.

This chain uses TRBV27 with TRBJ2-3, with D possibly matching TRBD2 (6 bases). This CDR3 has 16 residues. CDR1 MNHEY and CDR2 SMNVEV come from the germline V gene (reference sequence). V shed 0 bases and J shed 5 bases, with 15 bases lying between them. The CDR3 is CASSLSQTRAVDTQYF. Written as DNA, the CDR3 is TGTGCCAGCAGTTTATCCCAGACTAGAGCGGTAGATACGCAGTATTTT.

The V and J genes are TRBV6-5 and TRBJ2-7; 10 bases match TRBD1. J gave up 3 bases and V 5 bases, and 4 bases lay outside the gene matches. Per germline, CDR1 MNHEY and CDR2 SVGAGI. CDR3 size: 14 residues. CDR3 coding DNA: TGTGCCAGCAGTCGAGACAGGGGGCTCTACGAGCAGTACTTC. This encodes CASSRDRGLYEQYF.

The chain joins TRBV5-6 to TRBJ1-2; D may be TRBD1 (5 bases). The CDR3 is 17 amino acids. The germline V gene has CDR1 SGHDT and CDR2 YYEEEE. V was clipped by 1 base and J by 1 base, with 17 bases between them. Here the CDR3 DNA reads TGTGCCAGCAGCTTGAATTTCCGACAGCCTATTAACTATGGCTACACCTTC. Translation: CASSLNFRQPINYGYTF.